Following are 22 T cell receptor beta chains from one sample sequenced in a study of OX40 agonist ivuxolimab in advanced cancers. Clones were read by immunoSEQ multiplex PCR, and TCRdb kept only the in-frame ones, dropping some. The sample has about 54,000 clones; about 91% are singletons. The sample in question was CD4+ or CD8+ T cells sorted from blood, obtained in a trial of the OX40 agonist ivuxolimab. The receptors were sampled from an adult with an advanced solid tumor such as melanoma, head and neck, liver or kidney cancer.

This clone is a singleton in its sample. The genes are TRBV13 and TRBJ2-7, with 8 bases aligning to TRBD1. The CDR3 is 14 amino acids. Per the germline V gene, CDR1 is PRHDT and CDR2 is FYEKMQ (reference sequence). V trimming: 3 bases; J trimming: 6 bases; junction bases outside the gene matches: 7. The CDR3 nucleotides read TGTGCCAGCAGCTTCCAAGGACAGGGAGTCGAGCAGTACTTC. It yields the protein CASSFQGQGVEQYF.

In nucleotides, the CDR3 is TGTGCCAGCAGTTCTGGACTAGCGGGTTCCCCCCACGAGCAGTACTTC. Translating it yields CASSSGLAGSPHEQYF. The chain recombines TRBV7-9 with TRBJ2-7, with 11 positions matching TRBD2. CDR3 length: 16 amino acids. Germline V gives CDR1 SEHNR, CDR2 FQNEAQ (reference sequence). V lost 6 bases and J lost 5; bases outside the gene matches: 12.

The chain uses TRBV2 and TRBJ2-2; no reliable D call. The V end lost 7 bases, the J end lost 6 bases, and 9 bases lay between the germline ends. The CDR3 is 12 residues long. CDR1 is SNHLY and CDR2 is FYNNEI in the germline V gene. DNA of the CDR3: TGTGCCAGCAAAACAGCACCCGGGGAGCTGTTTTTT. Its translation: CASKTAPGELFF. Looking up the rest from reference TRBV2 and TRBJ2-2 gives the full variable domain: EPEVTQTPSHQVTQMGQEVILRCVPISNHLYFYWYRQILGQKVEFLVSFYNNEISEKSEIFDDQFSVERPDGSNFTLKIRSTKLEDSAMYFCASKTAPGELFFGEGSRLTVL.

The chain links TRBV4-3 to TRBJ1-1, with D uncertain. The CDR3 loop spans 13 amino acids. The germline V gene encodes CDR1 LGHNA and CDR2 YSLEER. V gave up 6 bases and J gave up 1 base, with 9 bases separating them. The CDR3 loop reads CASSSLSNTEAFF. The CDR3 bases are TGCGCCAGCAGTTCTCTATCGAACACTGAAGCTTTCTTT.

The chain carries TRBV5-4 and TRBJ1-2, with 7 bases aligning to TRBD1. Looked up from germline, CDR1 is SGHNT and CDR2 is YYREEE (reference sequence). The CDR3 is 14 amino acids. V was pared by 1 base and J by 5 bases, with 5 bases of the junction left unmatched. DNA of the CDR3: TGTGCCAGCAGCTTGACCGGACAGGTGTATGGCTACACCTTC. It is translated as CASSLTGQVYGYTF.

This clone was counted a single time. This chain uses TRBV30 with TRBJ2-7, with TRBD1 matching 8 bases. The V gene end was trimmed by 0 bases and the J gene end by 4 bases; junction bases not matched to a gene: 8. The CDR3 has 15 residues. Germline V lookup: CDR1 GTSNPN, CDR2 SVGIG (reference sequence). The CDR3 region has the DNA TGTGCCTGGAGTGTTGGACAGGGAACTGTGTACGAGCAGTACTTC. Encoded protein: CAWSVGQGTVYEQYF. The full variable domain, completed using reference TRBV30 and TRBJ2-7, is SQTIHQWPATLVQPVGSPLSLECTVEGTSNPNLYWYRQAAGRGLQLLFYSVGIGQISSEVPQNLSASRPQDRQFILSSKKLLLSDSGFYLCAWSVGQGTVYEQYFGPGTRLTVT.

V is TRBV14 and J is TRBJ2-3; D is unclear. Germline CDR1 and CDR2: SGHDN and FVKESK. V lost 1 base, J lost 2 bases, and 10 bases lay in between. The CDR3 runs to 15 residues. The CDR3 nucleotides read TGTGCCAGCAGCCAAGGTGGCCCAGCCACAGATACGCAGTATTTT. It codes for CASSQGGPATDTQYF.

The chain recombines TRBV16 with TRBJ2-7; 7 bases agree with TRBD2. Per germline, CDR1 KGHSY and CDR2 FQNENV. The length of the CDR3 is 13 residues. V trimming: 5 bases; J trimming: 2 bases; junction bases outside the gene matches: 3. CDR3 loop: CASSGGSTYEQYF. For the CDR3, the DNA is TGTGCCAGCAGCGGCGGGAGTACCTACGAGCAGTACTTC.

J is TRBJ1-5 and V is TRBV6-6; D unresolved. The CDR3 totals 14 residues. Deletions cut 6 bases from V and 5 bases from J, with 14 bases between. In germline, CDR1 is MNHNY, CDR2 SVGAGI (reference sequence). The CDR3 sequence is CASSWEGGHQPQHF. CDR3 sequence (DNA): TGTGCCAGCAGCTGGGAGGGCGGACATCAGCCCCAGCATTTT.

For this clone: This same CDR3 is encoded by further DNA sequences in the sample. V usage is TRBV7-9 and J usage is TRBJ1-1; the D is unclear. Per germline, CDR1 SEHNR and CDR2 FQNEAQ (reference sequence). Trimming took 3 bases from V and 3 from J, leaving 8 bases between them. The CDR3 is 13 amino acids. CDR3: CASSFEGDTEAFF. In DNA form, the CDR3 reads TGTGCCAGCAGCTTTGAGGGTGACACTGAAGCTTTCTTT.

Here the CDR3 reads CASSLAGGDEQFF. The CDR3 coding sequence is TGTGCCAGCAGTTTAGCGGGAGGGGACGAGCAGTTCTTC. The chain links TRBV7-3 to TRBJ2-1, with TRBD2 matching 11 bases. The CDR3 totals 13 residues. The germline gives CDR1 SGHTA, CDR2 FQGTGA. Germline trimming cut 6 bases from V and 10 bases from J; bases unmatched to any gene: 5.

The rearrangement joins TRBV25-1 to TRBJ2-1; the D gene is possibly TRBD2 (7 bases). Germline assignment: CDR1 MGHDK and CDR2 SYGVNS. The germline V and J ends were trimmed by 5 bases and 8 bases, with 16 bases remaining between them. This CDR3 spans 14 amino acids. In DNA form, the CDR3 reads TGTGCCAGCAGTAGGGGGGGCTCCGAGGATGAGCAGTTCTTC. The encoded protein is CASSRGGSEDEQFF.

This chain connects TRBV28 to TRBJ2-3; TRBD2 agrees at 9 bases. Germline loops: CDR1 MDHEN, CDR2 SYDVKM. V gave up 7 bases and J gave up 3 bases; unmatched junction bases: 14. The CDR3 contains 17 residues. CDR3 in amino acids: CASINRGAGGPTDTQYF. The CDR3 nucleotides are TGTGCCAGCATAAACCGGGGGGCGGGAGGGCCAACAGATACGCAGTATTTT.

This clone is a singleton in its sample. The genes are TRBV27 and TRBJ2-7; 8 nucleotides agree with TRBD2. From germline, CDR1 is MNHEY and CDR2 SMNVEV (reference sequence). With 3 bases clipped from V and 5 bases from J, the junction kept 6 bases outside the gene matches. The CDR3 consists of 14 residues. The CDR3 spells CASSFAAGVDEQYF. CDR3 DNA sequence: TGTGCCAGCAGTTTCGCAGCGGGGGTCGACGAGCAGTACTTC.

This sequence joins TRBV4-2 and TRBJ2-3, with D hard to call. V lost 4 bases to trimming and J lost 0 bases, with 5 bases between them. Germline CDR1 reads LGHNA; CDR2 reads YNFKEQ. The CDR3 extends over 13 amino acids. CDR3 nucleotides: TGTGCCAGCAGCCTTGGGAGCACAGATACGCAGTATTTT. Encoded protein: CASSLGSTDTQYF.

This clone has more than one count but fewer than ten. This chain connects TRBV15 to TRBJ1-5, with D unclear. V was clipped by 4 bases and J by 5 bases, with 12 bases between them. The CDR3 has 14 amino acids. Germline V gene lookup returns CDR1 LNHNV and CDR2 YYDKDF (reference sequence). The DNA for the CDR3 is TGTGCCACCAGCACACGGATATCCCATCAGCCCCAGCATTTT. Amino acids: CATSTRISHQPQHF.

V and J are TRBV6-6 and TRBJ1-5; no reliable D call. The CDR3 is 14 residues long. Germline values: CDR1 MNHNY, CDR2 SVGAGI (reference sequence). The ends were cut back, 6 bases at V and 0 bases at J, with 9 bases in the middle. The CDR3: CASSLTVSNQPQHF. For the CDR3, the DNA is TGTGCCAGCAGCCTCACAGTTAGCAATCAGCCCCAGCATTTT.

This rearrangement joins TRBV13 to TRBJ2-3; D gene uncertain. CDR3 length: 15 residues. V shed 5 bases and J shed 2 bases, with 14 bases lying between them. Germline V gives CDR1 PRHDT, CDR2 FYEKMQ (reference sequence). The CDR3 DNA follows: TGTGCCAGCAGCCACATTCGACAAGCCACAGATACGCAGTATTTT. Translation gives CASSHIRQATDTQYF. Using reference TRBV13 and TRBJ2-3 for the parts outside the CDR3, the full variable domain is AAGVIQSPRHLIKEKRETATLKCYPIPRHDTVYWYQQGPGQDPQFLISFYEKMQSDKGSIPDRFSAQQFSDYHSELNMSSLELGDSALYFCASSHIRQATDTQYFGPGTRLTVL.

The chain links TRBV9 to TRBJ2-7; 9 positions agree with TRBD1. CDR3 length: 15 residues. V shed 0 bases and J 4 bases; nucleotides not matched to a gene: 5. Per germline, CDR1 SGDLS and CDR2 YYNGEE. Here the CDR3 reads CASSVEGQGSYEQYF. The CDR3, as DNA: TGTGCCAGCAGCGTAGAGGGACAGGGTTCATACGAGCAGTACTTC.

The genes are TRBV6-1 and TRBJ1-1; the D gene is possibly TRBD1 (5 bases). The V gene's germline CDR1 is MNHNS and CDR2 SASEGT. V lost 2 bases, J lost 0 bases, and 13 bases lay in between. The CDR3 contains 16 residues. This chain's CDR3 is CASSEPPAGVNTEAFF. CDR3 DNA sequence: TGTGCCAGCAGTGAACCCCCCGCGGGGGTGAACACTGAAGCTTTCTTT.

Here the CDR3 reads CASSLYPTGLVQPQHF. The CDR3 DNA follows: TGTGCCAGCAGCTTATATCCGACAGGGTTAGTCCAGCCCCAGCATTTT. The chain combines TRBV7-2 with TRBJ1-5, with 7 bases aligning to TRBD1. The germline V gene has CDR1 SGHTA and CDR2 FQGNSA. J gave up 7 bases and V 2 bases, and 11 bases lay outside the gene matches. The CDR3 contains 16 residues.

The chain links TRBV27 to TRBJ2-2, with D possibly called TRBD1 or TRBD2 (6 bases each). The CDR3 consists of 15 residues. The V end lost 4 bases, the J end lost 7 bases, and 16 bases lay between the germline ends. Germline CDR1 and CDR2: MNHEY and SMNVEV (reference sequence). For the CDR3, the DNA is TGTGCCAGCAGTTCGTCGGGGGCCGGCTACGGGGAGCTGTTTTTT. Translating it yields CASSSSGAGYGELFF.